This T cell receptor (beta chain) was sequenced in a study of regulatory T cells in long-lasting Graves disease. Notes on the study in general: Preferential use of TRBV28, TRBJ1-2 and TRBJ2-5 was seen in persistent disease.

Note on this clonotype: Its antigen is unidentified. One end of the junction does not line up with germline, which may come from a read error.

Combining iRepertoire HTBI primers with Arm-PCR of CDR3 regions, the authors built TCR beta libraries. TCRdb recomputed calls from the multiplex PCR reads with MiXCR, one row per CDR3 protein. Of 700,000 or so distinct CDR3 sequences listed, about 30% were seen once; the top ten hold about two fifths. Germline V gene sequence: CDR1 MNHEY, CDR2 SVGAGI. This CDR3 spans 15 amino acids. Time point noted: persistent/refractory GD, antithyroid drugs over 5 years with positive TRAb. PBMC RNA was the source of the TCR library. The TCR comes from a female donor with Graves disease. The specimen was peripheral blood mononuclear cells (PBMCs), collected when the disease was refractory, from a patient treated with antithyroid drugs. V gene TRBV6-5 combines with J gene TRBJ1-5; D call uncertain. The chain's CDR3 is CASSHSGSNNQPQHF. The CDR3 nucleotides are TGTGCCAGCAGTCACTCGGGGAGTAACAATCAGCCCCAGCATTTT.